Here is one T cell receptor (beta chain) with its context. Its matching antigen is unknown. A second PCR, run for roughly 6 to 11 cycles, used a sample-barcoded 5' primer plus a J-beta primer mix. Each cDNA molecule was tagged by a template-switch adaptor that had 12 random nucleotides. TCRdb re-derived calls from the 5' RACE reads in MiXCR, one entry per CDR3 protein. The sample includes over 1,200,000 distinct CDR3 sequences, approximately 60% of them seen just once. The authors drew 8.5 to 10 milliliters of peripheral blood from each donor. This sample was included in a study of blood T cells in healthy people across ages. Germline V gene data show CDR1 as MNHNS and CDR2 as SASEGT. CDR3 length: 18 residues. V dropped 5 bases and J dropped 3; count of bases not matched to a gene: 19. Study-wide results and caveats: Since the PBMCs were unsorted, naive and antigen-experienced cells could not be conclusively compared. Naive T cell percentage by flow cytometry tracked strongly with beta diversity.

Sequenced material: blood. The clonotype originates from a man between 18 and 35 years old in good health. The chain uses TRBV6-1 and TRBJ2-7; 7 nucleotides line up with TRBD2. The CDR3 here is CASSSRVAGVPLDYEQYF. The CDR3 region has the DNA TGTGCCAGCAGTAGTAGGGTGGCGGGAGTCCCCTTAGACTACGAGCAGTACTTC.